This section outlines one TCR beta chain sequence together with its context. Unmatched junction bases numbered 9, after V lost 3 bases and J lost 2 bases. The CDR3 consists of 16 residues. CDR1 and CDR2 from the germline V gene are LNHDA and SQIVND (reference sequence). The source of the sample is a study of T cell responses to AZD1222 COVID-19 vaccine. Clones were sequenced by immunoSEQ multiplex PCR, and TCRdb holds only the in-frame ones, with some missing. The table has 150,000 to 200,000 clones, around 92% seen once. The rearrangement joins TRBV19 to TRBJ1-2; 7 nucleotides match TRBD1. The clonotype was recovered from an adult who received the AZD1222 COVID-19 vaccine. The material was peripheral blood, obtained 28 days after the second AZD1222 dose. CDR3 sequence (DNA): TGTGCCAGTAGTATTTCGACAGGGATCGGAAACTATGGCTACACCTTC. Protein sequence: CASSISTGIGNYGYTF.